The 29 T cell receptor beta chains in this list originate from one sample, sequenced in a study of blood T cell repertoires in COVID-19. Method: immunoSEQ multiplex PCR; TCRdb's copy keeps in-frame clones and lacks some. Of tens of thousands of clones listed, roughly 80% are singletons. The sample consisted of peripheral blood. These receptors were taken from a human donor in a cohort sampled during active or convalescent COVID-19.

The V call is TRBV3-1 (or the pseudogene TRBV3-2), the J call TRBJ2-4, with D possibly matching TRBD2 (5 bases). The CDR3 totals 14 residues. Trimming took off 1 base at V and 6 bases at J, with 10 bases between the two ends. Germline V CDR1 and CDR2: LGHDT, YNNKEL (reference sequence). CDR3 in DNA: TGTGCCAGCAGCCAAGGGAATCGGGGAAACATTCAGTACTTC. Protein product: CASSQGNRGNIQYF.

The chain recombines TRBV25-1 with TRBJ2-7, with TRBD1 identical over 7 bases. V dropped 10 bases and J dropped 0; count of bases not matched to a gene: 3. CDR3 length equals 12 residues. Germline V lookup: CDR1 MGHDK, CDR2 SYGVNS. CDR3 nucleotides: TGTGCCACACAGGGGCCCTCCTACGAGCAGTACTTC. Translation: CATQGPSYEQYF.

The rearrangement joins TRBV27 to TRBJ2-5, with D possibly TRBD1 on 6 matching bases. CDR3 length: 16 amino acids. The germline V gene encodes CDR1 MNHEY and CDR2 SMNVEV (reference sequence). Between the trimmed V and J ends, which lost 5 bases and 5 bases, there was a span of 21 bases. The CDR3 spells CASSGDNLLGIETQYF. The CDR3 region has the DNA TGTGCCAGCAGTGGGGACAACCTACTGGGGATCGAGACCCAGTACTTC.

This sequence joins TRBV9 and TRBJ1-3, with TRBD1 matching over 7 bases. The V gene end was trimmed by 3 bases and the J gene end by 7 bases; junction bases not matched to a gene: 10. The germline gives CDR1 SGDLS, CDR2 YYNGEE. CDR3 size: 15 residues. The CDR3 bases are TGTGCCAGCAGCGGCCAGGGGGGCTTCGGCAACACCATATATTTT. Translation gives CASSGQGGFGNTIYF.

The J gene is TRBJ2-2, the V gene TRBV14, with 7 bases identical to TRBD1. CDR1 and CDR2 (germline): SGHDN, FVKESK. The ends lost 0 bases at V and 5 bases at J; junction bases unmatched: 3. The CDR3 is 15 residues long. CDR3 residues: CASSQEGRGTGELFF. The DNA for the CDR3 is TGTGCCAGCAGCCAAGAGGGCAGGGGGACCGGGGAGCTGTTTTTT.

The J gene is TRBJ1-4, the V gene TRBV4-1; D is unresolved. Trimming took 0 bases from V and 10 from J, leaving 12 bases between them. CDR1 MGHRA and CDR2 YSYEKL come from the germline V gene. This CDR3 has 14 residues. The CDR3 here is CASSQERAVGKLFF. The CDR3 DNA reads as TGCGCCAGCAGCCAAGAACGAGCGGTGGGAAAACTGTTTTTT.

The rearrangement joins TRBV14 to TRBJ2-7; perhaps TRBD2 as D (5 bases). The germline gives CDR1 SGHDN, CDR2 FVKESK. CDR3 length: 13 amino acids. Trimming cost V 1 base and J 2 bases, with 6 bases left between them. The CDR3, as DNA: TGTGCCAGCAGCCAAGTCGGGGCCTACGAGCAGTACTTC. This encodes CASSQVGAYEQYF.

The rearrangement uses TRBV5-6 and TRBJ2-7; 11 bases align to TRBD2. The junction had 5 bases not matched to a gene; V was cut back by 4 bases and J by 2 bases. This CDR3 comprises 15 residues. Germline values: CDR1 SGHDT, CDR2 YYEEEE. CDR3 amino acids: CASSKTSGVTYEQYF. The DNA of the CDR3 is TGTGCCAGCAGCAAGACTAGCGGGGTTACCTACGAGCAGTACTTC.

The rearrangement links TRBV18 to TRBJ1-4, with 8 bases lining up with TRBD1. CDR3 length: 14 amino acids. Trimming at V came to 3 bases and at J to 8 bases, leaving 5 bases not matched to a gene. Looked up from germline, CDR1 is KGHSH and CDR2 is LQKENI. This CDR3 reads CASSPGRGHEKLFF. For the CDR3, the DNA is TGTGCCAGCTCACCGGGCAGGGGGCACGAAAAACTGTTTTTT.

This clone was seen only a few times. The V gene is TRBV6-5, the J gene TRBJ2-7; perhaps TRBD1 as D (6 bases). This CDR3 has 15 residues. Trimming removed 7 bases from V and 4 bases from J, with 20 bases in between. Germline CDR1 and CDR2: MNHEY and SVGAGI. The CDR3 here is CASILGPNRAYEQYF. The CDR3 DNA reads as TGTGCCAGCATCCTGGGCCCAAACAGGGCTTACGAGCAGTACTTC.

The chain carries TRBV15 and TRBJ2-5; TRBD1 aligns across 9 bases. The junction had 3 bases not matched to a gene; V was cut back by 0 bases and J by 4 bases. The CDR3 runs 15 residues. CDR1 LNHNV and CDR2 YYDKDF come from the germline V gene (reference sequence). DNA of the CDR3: TGTGCCACCAGCAGAGAGGGGACAGGGCGAGAGACCCAGTACTTC. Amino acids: CATSREGTGRETQYF.

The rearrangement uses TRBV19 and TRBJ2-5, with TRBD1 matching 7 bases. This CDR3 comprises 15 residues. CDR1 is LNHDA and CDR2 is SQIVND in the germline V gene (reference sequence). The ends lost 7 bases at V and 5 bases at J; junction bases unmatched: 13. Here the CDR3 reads CASTESGARGETQYF. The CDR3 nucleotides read TGTGCCAGTACCGAAAGTGGGGCCAGGGGGGAGACCCAGTACTTC.

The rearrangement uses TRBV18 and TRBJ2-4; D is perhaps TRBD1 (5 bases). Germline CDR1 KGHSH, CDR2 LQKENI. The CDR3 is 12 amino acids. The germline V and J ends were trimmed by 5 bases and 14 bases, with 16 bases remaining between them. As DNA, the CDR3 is TGTGCCAGCTCAGAAGCAGGGCCACAGGAGTACTTC. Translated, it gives CASSEAGPQEYF.

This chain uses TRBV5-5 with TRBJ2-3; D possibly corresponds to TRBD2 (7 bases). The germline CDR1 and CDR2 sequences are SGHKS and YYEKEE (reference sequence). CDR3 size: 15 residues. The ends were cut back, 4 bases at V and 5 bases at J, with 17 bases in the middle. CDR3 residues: CASSQGGGARDTQYF. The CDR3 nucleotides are TGTGCCAGCAGCCAAGGTGGGGGGGCAAGAGATACGCAGTATTTT.

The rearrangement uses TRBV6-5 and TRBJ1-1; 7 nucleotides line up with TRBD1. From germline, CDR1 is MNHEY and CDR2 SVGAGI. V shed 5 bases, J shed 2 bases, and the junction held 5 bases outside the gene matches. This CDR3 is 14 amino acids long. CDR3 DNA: TGTGCCAGCAGTAGACAGGGAGTAAACACTGAAGCTTTCTTT. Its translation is CASSRQGVNTEAFF.

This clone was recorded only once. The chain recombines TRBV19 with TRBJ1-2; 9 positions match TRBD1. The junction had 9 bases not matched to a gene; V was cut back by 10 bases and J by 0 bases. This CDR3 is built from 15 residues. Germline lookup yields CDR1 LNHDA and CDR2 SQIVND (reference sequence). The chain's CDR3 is CATSYGTGSNYGYTF. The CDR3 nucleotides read TGTGCCACCTCATACGGGACAGGGTCTAACTATGGCTACACCTTC.

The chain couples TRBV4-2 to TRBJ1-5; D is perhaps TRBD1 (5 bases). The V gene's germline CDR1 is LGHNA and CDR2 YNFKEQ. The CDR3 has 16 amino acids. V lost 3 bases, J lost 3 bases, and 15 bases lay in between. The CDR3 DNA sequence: TGTGCCAGCAGCCAGATCCTTGGCAGGGACAATCAGCCCCAGCATTTT. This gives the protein CASSQILGRDNQPQHF.

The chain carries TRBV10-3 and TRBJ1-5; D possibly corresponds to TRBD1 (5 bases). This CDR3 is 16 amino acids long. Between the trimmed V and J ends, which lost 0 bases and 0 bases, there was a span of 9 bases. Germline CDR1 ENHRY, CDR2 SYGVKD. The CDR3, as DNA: TGTGCCATCAGTGAGTCTGGAAGGGGTAGCAATCAGCCCCAGCATTTT. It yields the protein CAISESGRGSNQPQHF.

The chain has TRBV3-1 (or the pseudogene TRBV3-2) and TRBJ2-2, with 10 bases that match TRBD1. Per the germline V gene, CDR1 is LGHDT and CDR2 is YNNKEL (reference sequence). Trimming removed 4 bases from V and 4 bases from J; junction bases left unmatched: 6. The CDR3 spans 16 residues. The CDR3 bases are TGTGCCAGCAGCCTGCCCGGGACAGGGGTCACCGGGGAGCTGTTTTTT. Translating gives CASSLPGTGVTGELFF.

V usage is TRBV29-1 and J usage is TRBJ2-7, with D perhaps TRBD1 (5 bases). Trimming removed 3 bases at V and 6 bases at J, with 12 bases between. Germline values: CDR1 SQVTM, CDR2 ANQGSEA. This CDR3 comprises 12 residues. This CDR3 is CSVETAMGEQYF. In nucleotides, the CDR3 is TGCAGCGTTGAGACAGCTATGGGCGAGCAGTACTTC.

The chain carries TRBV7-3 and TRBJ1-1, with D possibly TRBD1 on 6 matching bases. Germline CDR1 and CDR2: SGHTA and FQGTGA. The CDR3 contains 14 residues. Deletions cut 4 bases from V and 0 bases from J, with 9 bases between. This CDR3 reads CASSSGQMNTEAFF. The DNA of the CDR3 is TGTGCCAGCAGCTCTGGACAGATGAACACTGAAGCTTTCTTT. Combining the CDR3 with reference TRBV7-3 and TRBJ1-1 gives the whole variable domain GAGVSQTPSNKVTEKGKYVELRCDPISGHTALYWYRQSLGQGPEFLIYFQGTGAADDSGLPNDRFFAVRPEGSVSTLKIQRTERGDSAVYLCASSSGQMNTEAFFGQGTRLTVV.

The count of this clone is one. In nucleotides, the CDR3 is TGCACCAGCAGCCAAGATTGCCGGGACACTTACTTTTTCTCTGGAAACACCATATATTTT. It yields the protein CTSSQDCRDTYFFSGNTIYF. The chain is built from TRBV1 and TRBJ1-3; the table's D call, TRBD1, has no DNA check behind it. TRBV1 is termed a pseudogene. The CDR3 contains 20 residues.

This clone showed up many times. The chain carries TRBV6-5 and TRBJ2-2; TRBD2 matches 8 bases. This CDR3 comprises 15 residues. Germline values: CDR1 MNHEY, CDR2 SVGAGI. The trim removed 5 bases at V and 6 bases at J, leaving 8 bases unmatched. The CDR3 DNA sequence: TGTGCCAGCAGTCCTATAGGACTAGCCGCCGGGGAGCTGTTTTTT. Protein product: CASSPIGLAAGELFF.

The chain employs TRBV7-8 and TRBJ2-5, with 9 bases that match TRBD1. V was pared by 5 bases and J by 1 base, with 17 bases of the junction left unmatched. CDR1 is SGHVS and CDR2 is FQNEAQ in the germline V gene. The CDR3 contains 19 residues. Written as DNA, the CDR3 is TGTGCCAGCAGCCCACGACGTCCCGGGACAGGGAGACCCCAAGAGACCCAGTACTTC. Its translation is CASSPRRPGTGRPQETQYF.

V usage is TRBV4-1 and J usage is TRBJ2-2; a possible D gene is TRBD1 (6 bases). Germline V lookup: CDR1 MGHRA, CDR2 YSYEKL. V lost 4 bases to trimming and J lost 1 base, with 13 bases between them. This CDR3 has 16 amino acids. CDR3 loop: CASSLGQDRNTGELFF. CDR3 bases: TGCGCCAGCAGCCTCGGGCAGGACAGGAACACCGGGGAGCTGTTTTTT.

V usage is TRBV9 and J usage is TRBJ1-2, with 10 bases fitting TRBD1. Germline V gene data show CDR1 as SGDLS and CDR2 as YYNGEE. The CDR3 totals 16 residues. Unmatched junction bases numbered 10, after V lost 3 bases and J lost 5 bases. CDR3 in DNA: TGTGCCAGCAGCGCCCGACAGGGGGCGCAATCTTATGGCTACACCTTC. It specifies CASSARQGAQSYGYTF.

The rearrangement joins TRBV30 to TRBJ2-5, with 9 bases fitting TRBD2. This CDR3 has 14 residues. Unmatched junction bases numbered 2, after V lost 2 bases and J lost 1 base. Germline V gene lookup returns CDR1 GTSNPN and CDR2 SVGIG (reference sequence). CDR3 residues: CAWSKRGAQETQYF. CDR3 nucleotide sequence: TGTGCCTGGAGTAAGCGGGGGGCCCAAGAGACCCAGTACTTC.

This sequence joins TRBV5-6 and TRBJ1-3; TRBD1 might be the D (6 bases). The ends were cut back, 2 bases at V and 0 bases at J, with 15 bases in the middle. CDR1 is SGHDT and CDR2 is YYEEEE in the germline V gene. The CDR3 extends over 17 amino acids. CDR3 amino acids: CASSLQGNIYSGNTIYF. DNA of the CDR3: TGTGCCAGCAGCTTACAGGGAAATATCTACTCTGGAAACACCATATATTTT. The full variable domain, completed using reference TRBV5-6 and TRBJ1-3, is DAGVTQSPTHLIKTRGQQVTLRCSPKSGHDTVSWYQQALGQGPQFIFQYYEEEERQRGNFPDRFSGHQFPNYSSELNVNALLLGDSALYLCASSLQGNIYSGNTIYFGEGSWLTVV.

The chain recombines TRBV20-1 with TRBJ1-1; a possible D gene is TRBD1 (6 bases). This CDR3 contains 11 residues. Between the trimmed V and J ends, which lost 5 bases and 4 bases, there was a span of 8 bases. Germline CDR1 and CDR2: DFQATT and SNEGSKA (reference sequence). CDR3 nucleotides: TGCAGTGCTGCACAGGGCACTGAAGCTTTCTTT. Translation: CSAAQGTEAFF.